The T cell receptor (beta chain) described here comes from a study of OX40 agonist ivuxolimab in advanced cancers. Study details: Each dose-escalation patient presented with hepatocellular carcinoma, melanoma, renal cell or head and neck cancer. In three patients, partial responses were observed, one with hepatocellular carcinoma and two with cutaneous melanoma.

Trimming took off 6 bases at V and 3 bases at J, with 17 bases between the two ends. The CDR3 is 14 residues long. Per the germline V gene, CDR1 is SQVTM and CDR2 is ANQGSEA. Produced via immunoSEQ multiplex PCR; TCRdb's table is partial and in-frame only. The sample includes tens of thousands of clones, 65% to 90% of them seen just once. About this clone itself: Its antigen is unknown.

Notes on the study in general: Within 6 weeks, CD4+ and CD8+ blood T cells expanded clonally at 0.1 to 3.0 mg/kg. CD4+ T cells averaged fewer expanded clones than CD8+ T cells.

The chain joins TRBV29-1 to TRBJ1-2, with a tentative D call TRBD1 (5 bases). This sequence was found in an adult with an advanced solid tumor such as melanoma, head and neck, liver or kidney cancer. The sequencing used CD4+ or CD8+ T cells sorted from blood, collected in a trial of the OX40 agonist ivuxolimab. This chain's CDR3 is CSVARPGRDYGYTF. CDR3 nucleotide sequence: TGCAGCGTCGCAAGGCCAGGGAGGGACTATGGCTACACCTTC.